The T cell receptor beta chain described here comes from a study of blood T cells in healthy people across ages. Then a second PCR, running about 6 to 11 cycles, was carried out with a sample-barcoded 5' primer and a J-beta primer mix. One entry per CDR3 protein results from TCRdb running MiXCR on the 5' RACE reads. The sample gives some 890,000 distinct CDR3 sequences, 25% to 30% of which show up once; roughly a tenth is in the top ten. This clonotype was detected ten times or more. The antigen is not known. Germline V lookup: CDR1 SGHKS, CDR2 YYEKEE (reference sequence). V shed 2 bases and J 5 bases; nucleotides not matched to a gene: 5. The CDR3 extends over 15 amino acids. Study findings and constraints: Researchers report that TCR beta diversity correlated strongly with naive T cell percentage. Older age went with lower TCR beta diversity per million T cells, in a roughly linear way.

Each sample yielded at least 6 micrograms of PBMC total RNA. These records were also assigned to another study, of T cells of mothers and their children. According to that study: Overlap measured in related mother-child pairs was slightly, non-significantly higher than in unrelated pairs.

Specimen: blood. The V call is TRBV5-5, the J call TRBJ2-1, with 9 bases matching TRBD1. This TCR was recovered from a woman aged 40 to 49 in good health. CDR3 nucleotides: TGTGCCAGCAGCTTTACAGGGGGCTTAAACAATGAGCAGTTCTTC. Residues: CASSFTGGLNNEQFF.